This T cell receptor (beta chain) stems from a study of shared clonotypes between healthy human individuals. Study context: A couple of female and three male donors aged 18 to 49 were enrolled. Study-wide points: Exclusively blood specimens were collected; tissue repertoires likely differ. What naive subsets generally showed was a larger estimated richness than memory subsets showed.

Sequencing was performed with immunoSEQ multiplex PCR; in TCRdb, only in-frame clones are kept and a portion is missing. The table records approximately 2.4 million clones, approximately 94% of them present only once. In the case of this clone: What it binds is unknown.

Between the trimmed V and J ends, which lost 0 bases and 11 bases, there was a span of 10 bases. This CDR3 spans 13 amino acids. In germline, CDR1 is KGHSH, CDR2 LQKENI. The sequenced material came from naive CD4+ T cells sorted from blood. Subset here: CD45RA+ positively selected. The TCR sequence derives from a man between 18 and 35 years old in good health. This chain links TRBV18 with TRBJ2-2; no definite D call. The DNA for the CDR3 is TGTGCCAGCTCACCACCGGGCGATGTCGAGCTGTTTTTT. It codes for CASSPPGDVELFF.